The 4 T cell receptor beta chains below come from one sample, sequenced in a study of shared clonotypes between healthy human individuals. Profiled with immunoSEQ multiplex PCR; TCRdb holds only in-frame clones, not every one. The top ten clones hold under 0.15% of a sample with millions of clones, approximately 90% of them seen once. The material sequenced was naive CD4+ T cells sorted from blood. Subset given: CD45RA+ positively selected. The receptors were gathered from a man younger than 30 in good health.

The V call is TRBV10-3, the J call TRBJ2-5; TRBD2 might be the D (5 bases). Between the trimmed V and J ends, which lost 2 bases and 1 base, there was a span of 8 bases. The germline V gene encodes CDR1 ENHRY and CDR2 SYGVKD. CDR3 length: 14 residues. This chain's CDR3 is CAISEGERQETQYF. The DNA for the CDR3 is TGTGCCATCAGTGAGGGGGAGCGCCAAGAGACCCAGTACTTC.

The chain combines TRBV5-4 with TRBJ1-2; D gene unclear. The V and J ends lost 0 bases and 7 bases respectively, with 13 bases between them. Germline CDR1 SGHNT, CDR2 YYREEE (reference sequence). This CDR3 comprises 14 residues. The CDR3 region has the DNA TGTGCCAGCAGCTTGGGGCCCACGGGTCTTGGCTACACCTTC. It is translated as CASSLGPTGLGYTF.

V usage is TRBV2 and J usage is TRBJ2-7; 7 positions match TRBD1. This CDR3 contains 14 residues. The V and J ends lost 4 bases and 2 bases, in that order; junction bases with no gene match: 5. Germline lookup yields CDR1 SNHLY and CDR2 FYNNEI. CDR3: CASSVRTGAYEQYF. The CDR3 DNA follows: TGTGCCAGCAGTGTTCGGACAGGCGCCTACGAGCAGTACTTC. The complete variable domain, with remaining parts taken from reference TRBV2 and TRBJ2-7, reads EPEVTQTPSHQVTQMGQEVILRCVPISNHLYFYWYRQILGQKVEFLVSFYNNEISEKSEIFDDQFSVERPDGSNFTLKIRSTKLEDSAMYFCASSVRTGAYEQYFGPGTRLTVT.

This clone was recorded once. The rearrangement links TRBV30 to TRBJ2-5; 12 nucleotides line up with TRBD1. Matching the DNA end better, TRBJ2-7 makes the J call doubtful. Germline CDR1 reads GTSNPN; CDR2 reads SVGIG (reference sequence). The CDR3 is made up of 15 amino acids. CDR3 region: CAWSGPGQGANEQYF. CDR3 in DNA: TGTGCCTGGAGTGGTCCGGGACAGGGGGCCAACGAGCAGTACTTC.